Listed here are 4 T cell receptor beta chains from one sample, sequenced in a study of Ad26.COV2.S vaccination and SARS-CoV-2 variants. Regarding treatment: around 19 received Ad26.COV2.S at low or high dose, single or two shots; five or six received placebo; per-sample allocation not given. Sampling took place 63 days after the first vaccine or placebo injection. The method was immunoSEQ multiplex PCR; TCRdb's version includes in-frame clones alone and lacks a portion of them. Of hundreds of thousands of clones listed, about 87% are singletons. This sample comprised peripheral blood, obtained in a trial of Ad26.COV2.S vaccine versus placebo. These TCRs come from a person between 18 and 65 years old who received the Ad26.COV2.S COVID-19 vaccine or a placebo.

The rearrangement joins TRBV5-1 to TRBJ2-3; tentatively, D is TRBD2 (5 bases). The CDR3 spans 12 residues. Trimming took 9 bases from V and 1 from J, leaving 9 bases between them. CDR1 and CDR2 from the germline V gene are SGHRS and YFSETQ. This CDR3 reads CATGERTDTQYF. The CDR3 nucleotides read TGCGCCACCGGGGAGCGCACAGATACGCAGTATTTT. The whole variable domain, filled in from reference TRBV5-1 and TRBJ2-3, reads KAGVTQTPRYLIKTRGQQVTLSCSPISGHRSVSWYQQTPGQGLQFLFEYFSETQRNKGNFPGRFSGRQFSNSRSEMNVSTLELGDSALYLCATGERTDTQYFGPGTRLTVL.

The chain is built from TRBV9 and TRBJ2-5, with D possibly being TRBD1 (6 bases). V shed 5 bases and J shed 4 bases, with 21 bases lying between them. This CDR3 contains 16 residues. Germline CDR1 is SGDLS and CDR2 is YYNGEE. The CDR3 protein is CASSEHANRAGETQYF. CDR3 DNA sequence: TGTGCCAGCAGTGAACATGCTAACAGGGCGGGAGAGACCCAGTACTTC.

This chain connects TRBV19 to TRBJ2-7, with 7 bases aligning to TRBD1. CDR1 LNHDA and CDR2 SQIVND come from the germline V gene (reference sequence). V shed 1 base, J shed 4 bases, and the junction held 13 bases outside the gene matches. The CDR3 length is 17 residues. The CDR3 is CASSIASAGTEMYEQYF. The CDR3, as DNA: TGTGCCAGTAGTATAGCATCGGCCGGGACAGAGATGTACGAGCAGTACTTC.

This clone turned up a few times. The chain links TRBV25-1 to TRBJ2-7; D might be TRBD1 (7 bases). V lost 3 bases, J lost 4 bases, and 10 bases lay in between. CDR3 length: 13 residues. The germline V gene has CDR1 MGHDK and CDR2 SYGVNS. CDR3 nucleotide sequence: TGTGCCAGCAGTGACCCAGGGGGGTACGAGCAGTACTTC. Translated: CASSDPGGYEQYF.